Given below is one TCR beta chain in context. What antigen it recognizes has not been identified. No clone much larger than this one lies a single base away; base qualities are absent. These data belong to a study of Ad26.COV2.S vaccination and SARS-CoV-2 variants (dated by TCRdb to the early 2020s). With respect to the entire study: Donors in the vaccine arm were drawn from COV1001, a phase I-IIa trial of Ad26.COV2.S in healthy adults that was multicentre, randomized, double-blind and placebo-controlled. Ad26.COV2.S was given intramuscularly at 5x10^10 or 1x10^11 viral particles, as a single shot or as two shots 56 days apart. The specificity and breadth of SARS-CoV-2-reactive T cell receptors after Ad26.COV2.S vaccination were assessed by TCRbeta repertoire sequencing. The TCR-sequenced set comprised roughly 30 samples: approximately 19 Ad26.COV2.S vaccine recipients, 5 placebo recipients and 8 SARS-CoV-2 convalescent individuals. Trial participants were randomized into five groups of five: low-dose or high-dose Ad26.COV2.S given once or twice, or placebo on both occasions. Investigators did not know the trial group allocation while performing experiments and assessing outcomes.

Points the paper makes about the study in general: Ad26.COV2.S recipients had higher spike-specific TCR breadth than placebo recipients (P = 0.0014). The study was not powered to compare responses between vaccine doses or regimens. Comparable non-spike TCR breadth was observed between vaccine and placebo recipients, consistent with only spike being contained in the vaccine. After vaccination, substantial breadth of spike-specific CD8+ and CD4+ T cell responses was reported. The authors noted that total T cell responses may have been underestimated by the TCR breadth and depth analyses.

The treatment or condition label on this specimen signifies: about 20 received Ad26.COV2.S at low or high dose, single or two shots; 5 received placebo; per-sample allocation not given. Repertoires of vaccine and placebo recipients were sequenced from samples collected on day 63 after the first injection. Cohort 1b enrolled about two dozen adults aged 18-55 years at a single site in Boston, USA, between 29 July and 7 August 2020. Ad26.COV2.S consisted of a replication-incompetent adenovirus type 26 vector by which a prefusion-stabilized SARS-CoV-2 spike protein from the original Wuhan strain was expressed. The immunoSEQ Assay was the method used to sequence TCRbeta CDR3 regions. After extraction, genomic DNA underwent amplification by bias-controlled multiplex PCR, followed by high-throughput sequencing. Under the source paper's analysis protocol: To quantify the absolute abundance of each unique TCRbeta CDR3 region, sequences were collapsed and filtered. T cell fraction was estimated by normalizing TCRbeta template counts to usable DNA, which was measured by amplifying reference genes present in all nucleated cells. Repertoire TCRs were annotated as SARS-CoV-2-specific when V gene, CDR3 amino acid sequence and J gene were exactly matched to a known reactive TCR set. The reference SARS-CoV-2 TCR set came from MIRA and was filtered for enrichment in COVID-19-positive ImmuneCODE repertoires, removing public or cross-reactive TCRs. Using the MIRA antigens, annotated TCRs were further analysed by specific ORF or by position within an ORF. Breadth was defined as annotated unique rearrangements over total unique productive rearrangements; depth was the summed frequency of those rearrangements. Two-sided Wilcoxon rank-sum tests were used to compare TCR breadth between groups. TCRdb took this table from immuneACCESS and kept in-frame rearrangements with V and J called. Such tables lack part of the clones; where checked against another copy, unresolved V genes explain under half of the gap, and the rest is unexplained. V, J and clone size derive from that table, while D and trimming were established from the DNA sequence. Present in this sample are roughly 680,000 clones, approximately 88% of which were seen just once. Jointly, the top ten make up over 1.3% of the sample.

This receptor was obtained from a person between 18 and 60 years old who received the Ad26.COV2.S COVID-19 vaccine or a placebo. Sequencing used peripheral blood, obtained in a trial of Ad26.COV2.S vaccine versus placebo.

The CDR3 sequence is CAWNRGTNEKLFF. The DNA sequence is given as TGTGCCTGGAACCGGGGAACTAATGAAAAACTGTTTTTT. The chain links TRBV30 with TRBJ1-4; confidence is insufficient to name the D gene. Via the germline V gene (reference sequence), CDR1 is GTSNPN and CDR2 SVGIG. CDR3 length: 13 amino acids, cysteine to phenylalanine. Only the CDR3 region is kept as DNA, spanning 39 bases read in frame from base 1. The germline ends are 7 bases apart after V is trimmed by 4 bases and J by 1 base.